The rows below give T cell receptor beta chains drawn from one sample of a study of response to subunit inactivated influenza vaccine. One entry per CDR3 protein results from TCRdb running MiXCR on the RT-PCR reads. This table holds some 500,000 distinct CDR3 sequences, over 25% found once. The material sequenced was CD4+ T cells sorted from PBMCs, taken less than 6 days after vaccination. These receptor sequences come from a man aged 45 to 65 who received an inactivated influenza vaccine. Each CDR3 is given with its conserved first and last residue. A D gene is named only where the DNA matches it firmly. Expanded clones get a size class; other rows say once, few or many, or leave the size out.

cdr3_aa cdr3_nt v_call d_call clone_size j_call
CASSFDSGPATQYF TGTGCCAGCAGTTTCGACTCGGGCCCCGCTACCCAGTACTTC TRBV12-3/TRBV12-4 NA many TRBJ2-5
CASSLVHGQETQYF TGCGCCAGCAGCTTGGTTCACGGCCAAGAGACCCAGTACTTC TRBV5-1 NA NA TRBJ2-5
CSARLARNEQFF TGCAGTGCCAGACTAGCGAGGAATGAGCAGTTCTTC TRBV20-1 TRBD2 few TRBJ2-1
CASSYSQRAGVYEQYF TGTGCCAGCAGTTACTCTCAGCGAGCGGGAGTGTACGAGCAGTACTTC TRBV6-5 TRBD2 few TRBJ2-7
CAISESYSGANVLTF TGTGCCATCAGTGAGTCTTACTCTGGGGCCAACGTCCTGACTTTC TRBV10-3 NA few TRBJ2-6
CASSRGGAAAYNEQFF TGCGCCAGCAGCCGAGGCGGGGCGGCAGCCTACAATGAGCAGTTCTTC TRBV4-3 NA NA TRBJ2-1
CASSLDGAPVYEQFF TGCGCCAGCAGCTTGGACGGGGCGCCGGTTTATGAGCAGTTCTTC TRBV5-1 NA NA TRBJ2-1
CSANDRVQETQYF TGCAGCGCCAACGACAGGGTCCAAGAGACCCAGTACTTC TRBV29-1 TRBD1 few TRBJ2-5
CASTHNSGTSVRTEAFF TGCGCCAGCACCCACAATTCCGGGACATCGGTTAGGACTGAAGCTTTCTTT TRBV5-1 NA few TRBJ1-1
CSASHLAVGETQYF TGCAGTGCTAGCCACCTAGCGGTGGGGGAGACCCAGTACTTC TRBV20-1 TRBD2 NA TRBJ2-5
CASSLAWGSGGLETQYF TGTGCCAGCAGCTTAGCGTGGGGGAGCGGGGGTCTGGAGACCCAGTACTTC TRBV7-8 TRBD2 NA TRBJ2-5
CASGPGLPYEQYF TGTGCCAGCGGCCCCGGCCTCCCCTACGAGCAGTACTTC TRBV5-6 NA NA TRBJ2-7
CASSFGRDSGYTF TGTGCCAGCAGCTTTGGCAGGGACTCTGGCTACACCTTC TRBV7-2 NA few TRBJ1-2
CASSESRAQYF TGTGCCAGCAGTGAATCACGGGCCCAGTACTTC TRBV2 NA few TRBJ2-5
CASSPSKRAALAGGYEQYF TGCGCCAGCAGCCCATCAAAACGGGCGGCCCTAGCGGGAGGATACGAGCAGTACTTC TRBV4-1 TRBD2 NA TRBJ2-7
CASSNQRGLRETQYF TGTGCCAGCAGCAACCAAAGAGGATTGAGAGAGACCCAGTACTTC TRBV6-1 NA many TRBJ2-5
CASSFVLWTSGTPGDTQYF TGTGCCAGCAGCTTCGTCCTGTGGACTAGCGGGACCCCCGGCGATACGCAGTATTTT TRBV5-4 TRBD2 few TRBJ2-3
CASSYSYRGRTEQFF TGTGCCAGCAGTTACTCGTACAGGGGGAGGACGGAGCAGTTCTTC TRBV6-5 TRBD1 NA TRBJ2-1
CASNQRGSTDTQYF TGTGCCAGCAATCAGCGGGGTAGCACAGATACGCAGTATTTT TRBV2 TRBD2 few TRBJ2-3
CASSLTRVMEAFF TGTGCCAGCAGTCTAACCAGGGTAATGGAAGCTTTCTTT TRBV28 NA NA TRBJ1-1
CASSLGGQGSNQPQHF TGCGCCAGCAGCTTGGGGGGACAGGGAAGCAATCAGCCCCAGCATTTT TRBV5-1 TRBD1 few TRBJ1-5
CASSLARVAGGPSYNEQFF TGTGCCAGCAGCTTAGCGAGGGTTGCGGGGGGCCCTTCCTACAATGAGCAGTTCTTC TRBV7-2 TRBD2 NA TRBJ2-1
CSAILQGYYNEQFF TGCAGTGCGATCCTCCAGGGTTATTACAATGAGCAGTTCTTC TRBV20-1 NA NA TRBJ2-1
CASSQGLSGGNYGYTF TGCGCCAGCAGCCAAGGTCTATCAGGGGGTAACTATGGCTACACCTTC TRBV4-3 TRBD1 NA TRBJ1-2
CASSPKHRQETQYF TGTGCCAGCAGTCCGAAACATCGCCAAGAGACCCAGTACTTC TRBV12-3/TRBV12-4 NA NA TRBJ2-5
CSVDFGLGRKEQYF TGCAGCGTTGATTTCGGACTAGGACGTAAGGAGCAGTACTTC TRBV29-1 TRBD2 many TRBJ2-7
CASSPTQGPYEQYF TGTGCCAGCAGCCCCACACAGGGGCCATACGAGCAGTACTTC TRBV11-2 TRBD1 few TRBJ2-7
CASSLDRADNGDTQYF TGTGCCAGCAGCTTAGACAGGGCCGATAATGGTGATACGCAGTATTTT TRBV11-2 NA few TRBJ2-3
CASSQEGGPRNEQFF TGTGCCAGCAGCCAAGAGGGGGGCCCTAGGAATGAGCAGTTCTTC TRBV3-1 NA NA TRBJ2-1
CASSPDSNSNQPQHF TGTGCCAGCAGCCCGGACAGTAATAGCAATCAGCCCCAGCATTTT TRBV7-2 NA NA TRBJ1-5
CASSLVAGVLSYEQYF TGCGCCAGCAGCTTGGTAGCGGGGGTCCTCTCCTACGAGCAGTACTTC TRBV5-1 TRBD2 NA TRBJ2-7
CSARDLGTPSTNEQFF TGCAGTGCTAGAGATCTGGGGACCCCTAGTACCAATGAGCAGTTCTTC TRBV20-1 NA NA TRBJ2-1
CASRQNSDFGELFF TGTGCCAGCAGGCAAAACAGTGACTTCGGGGAGCTGTTTTTT TRBV6-4 NA few TRBJ2-2
CASSSVGGAYNEQFF TGTGCCAGCAGCTCGGTCGGGGGGGCCTACAATGAGCAGTTCTTC TRBV3-1 TRBD2 few TRBJ2-1
CASDGGSSYNEQFF TGTGCCAGTGACGGGGGTAGCTCCTACAATGAGCAGTTCTTC TRBV10-3 NA NA TRBJ2-1
CASSIRDTSNYGYTF TGTGCCAGCAGTATCCGGGACACAAGTAACTATGGCTACACCTTC TRBV12-3/TRBV12-4 NA few TRBJ1-2
CASSRGTGGGERTDTQYF TGCGCCAGCAGTCGAGGGACAGGGGGCGGGGAGAGGACAGATACGCAGTATTTT TRBV10-2 TRBD1 many TRBJ2-3
CASSLGQLWGQYF TGTGCCAGCAGCCTGGGACAGCTATGGGGCCAGTACTTC TRBV7-2 TRBD1 NA TRBJ2-5
CGVASGSTDTQYF TGTGGGGTGGCTAGCGGGAGCACAGATACGCAGTATTTT TRBV28 TRBD2 few TRBJ2-3
CASSAGRKPLHF TGTGCCAGCAGCGCAGGGAGAAAACCCCTCCACTTT TRBV9 NA NA TRBJ1-6
CASSQFRAENTQYF TGCGCCAGCAGCCAATTCAGGGCGGAGAATACGCAGTATTTT TRBV4-1 NA NA TRBJ2-3
CASSQESGQGREQYF TGTGCCAGCAGCCAAGAAAGCGGACAGGGAAGGGAGCAGTACTTC TRBV4-2 TRBD1 many TRBJ2-7